This section outlines one T cell receptor beta chain sequence together with its context. This sample stems from a study of T cell changes during pregnancy in multiple sclerosis. From germline, CDR1 is GTSNPN and CDR2 SVGIG (reference sequence). Trimming removed 0 bases from V and 8 bases from J, with 10 bases in between. The CDR3 runs to 12 residues. Sequencing used immunoSEQ multiplex PCR; TCRdb keeps in-frame clones, though not all of them. The sample has about 120,000 clones, roughly 92% seen once. The TCR originated in a female donor with multiple sclerosis, enrolled in a pregnancy study. This chain uses TRBV30 with TRBJ1-2; D gene ambiguous. This specimen consisted of peripheral blood, obtained in the third trimester of pregnancy. The CDR3 reads CAWSVQNPGYTF. DNA for the CDR3: TGTGCCTGGAGTGTACAAAATCCAGGCTACACCTTC.